This passage covers 12 T cell receptor beta chains from one sample sequenced in a study of cytomegalovirus exposure and HLA in healthy donors. It was with 60 Vbeta and 13 Jbeta primers that the PCR ran. The table came from immunoSEQ multiplex PCR; TCRdb's copy has only in-frame clones and leaves some out. The sample includes around 70,000 clones, 75% of them seen just once. Input material: PBMCs. Receptors were obtained from a man between 65 and 85 years old in good health and CMV-seronegative.

The rearrangement links TRBV6-5 to TRBJ2-7; TRBD1 matches at 8 bases. Germline V CDR1 and CDR2: MNHEY, SVGAGI. The J segment lost 3 bases and the V segment lost 0 bases, leaving 1 base of the junction unmatched. The CDR3 sequence is 14 residues long. In DNA, the CDR3 is TGTGCCAGCAGTTACTCGGGACAGGACTACGAGCAGTACTTC. Translation gives CASSYSGQDYEQYF.

This clone appeared once. Its ends do not fully match the called genes, so a read error is possible. This chain uses TRBV7-2 with TRBJ2-1, with TRBD2 as a possible D gene (5 bases). The CDR3 totals 13 residues. The germline gives CDR1 SGHTA, CDR2 FQGNSA. The CDR3 is CASSLARVWEQFF. In DNA form, the CDR3 reads TGTGCCAGCAGCCTAGCACGGGTTTGGGAGCAGTTCTTC. Using reference TRBV7-2 and TRBJ2-1 for the parts outside the CDR3, the full variable domain is GAGVSQSPSNKVTEKGKDVELRCDPISGHTALYWYRQSLGQGLEFLIYFQGNSAPDKSGLPSDRFSAERTGGSVSTLTIQRTQQEDSAVYLCASSLARVWEQFFGPGTRLTVL.

The rearrangement joins TRBV6-5 to TRBJ1-1; D is unclear. Trimming removed 5 bases at V and 6 bases at J, with 16 bases between. The CDR3 extends over 14 amino acids. Germline CDR1 reads MNHEY; CDR2 reads SVGAGI. The CDR3 protein is CASSEFEQNSEAFF. CDR3 DNA: TGTGCCAGCAGTGAATTCGAACAGAATTCTGAAGCTTTCTTT.

This chain uses TRBV10-2 with TRBJ1-2; TRBD1 is a possible D gene (5 bases). Trimming took off 0 bases at V and 8 bases at J, with 10 bases between the two ends. Germline V gene lookup returns CDR1 WSHSY and CDR2 SAAADI. This CDR3 region has 13 residues. The CDR3 reads CASSESEQVGYTF. As DNA, the CDR3 is TGCGCCAGCAGTGAGTCAGAACAGGTCGGCTACACCTTC.

This sequence joins TRBV7-8 and TRBJ1-2; no reliable D call. The germline gives CDR1 SGHVS, CDR2 FQNEAQ. Trimming took 0 bases from V and 4 from J, leaving 9 bases between them. CDR3 length equals 14 residues. In DNA, the CDR3 is TGTGCCAGCAGCTTAGCCTCCAGGTCCTATGGCTACACCTTC. Encoded protein: CASSLASRSYGYTF.

This clone was observed a handful of times. V and J are TRBV7-6 and TRBJ2-4; D may be TRBD1 (5 bases). Germline V gene sequence: CDR1 SGHVS, CDR2 FNYEAQ. Trimming left V 2 bases short and J 1 base short, with 12 bases between. This CDR3 has 16 amino acids. In DNA, the CDR3 is TGTGCCAGCAGCTTAAACGAGGCAGGGGCCAAAAACATTCAGTACTTC. Its translation is CASSLNEAGAKNIQYF.

This sequence joins TRBV29-1 and TRBJ2-3; perhaps TRBD1 as D (5 bases). The CDR3 is made up of 13 amino acids. The V gene's germline CDR1 is SQVTM and CDR2 ANQGSEA. The ends were cut back, 6 bases at V and 7 bases at J, with 17 bases in the middle. This chain's CDR3 is CSVLGPAGNTQYF. The CDR3 DNA is TGCAGCGTGCTGGGGCCTGCCGGCAATACGCAGTATTTT.

This chain joins TRBV4-1 and TRBJ2-5; the match to TRBD2 covers 10 bases. The CDR3 has 14 amino acids. V gave up 4 bases and J gave up 5 bases; unmatched junction bases: 4. The germline V gene has CDR1 MGHRA and CDR2 YSYEKL. Here the CDR3 reads CASSRSGGDETQYF. The CDR3 DNA is TGCGCCAGCAGCCGCAGCGGGGGGGATGAGACCCAGTACTTC.

The chain joins TRBV10-2 to TRBJ2-7, with unresolved D. V was trimmed by 7 bases and J by 5 bases, leaving 9 bases between them. CDR3 length equals 11 residues. Per germline, CDR1 WSHSY and CDR2 SAAADI. The CDR3 bases are TGCGCCAGCACCCCGGGTCACGAGCAGTACTTC. It translates to CASTPGHEQYF.

This CDR3 reads CASSLSRTGMNTEAFF. Here the CDR3 DNA reads TGTGCCAGCAGCTTATCCCGGACAGGAATGAACACTGAAGCTTTCTTT. This chain uses TRBV7-2 with TRBJ1-1; 7 bases agree with TRBD1. Germline CDR1 is SGHTA and CDR2 is FQGNSA. The CDR3 is made up of 16 amino acids. Unmatched junction bases numbered 6, after V lost 2 bases and J lost 0 bases.

In its sample, this clone was seen once. Written as DNA, the CDR3 is TGTGCCAGCGGTGACAGTTTGAACACTGAAGCTTTCTTT. Its protein is CASGDSLNTEAFF. V usage is TRBV18 and J usage is TRBJ1-1, with D perhaps TRBD1 (5 bases). V dropped 8 bases and J dropped 0 bases, with 10 bases sitting between them. The CDR3 is 13 residues long. Germline lookup yields CDR1 KGHSH and CDR2 LQKENI. Combining the CDR3 with reference TRBV18 and TRBJ1-1 gives the whole variable domain NAGVMQNPRHLVRRRGQEARLRCSPMKGHSHVYWYRQLPEEGLKFMVYLQKENIIDESGMPKERFSAEFPKEGPSILRIQQVVRGDSAAYFCASGDSLNTEAFFGQGTRLTVV.

In this sample, this clone turned up a few times. V gene TRBV19 combines with J gene TRBJ1-2; 8 bases map to TRBD1. With V trimmed by 3 bases and J by 5 bases, 5 bases remained unmatched. Germline CDR1 reads LNHDA; CDR2 reads SQIVND (reference sequence). There are 14 residues in the CDR3. CDR3: CASSIGQGGYGYTF. The DNA for the CDR3 is TGTGCCAGTAGTATCGGACAGGGCGGGTATGGCTACACCTTC.